This TCR beta chain originates from a study of T cells in Graves' hyperthyroidism and ophthalmopathy. TCR beta CDR3 sequences were amplified from RNA transcripts. Carried out on the TCR CDR3, a first-round RT-PCR used the HTBI primer set. TCRdb re-analysed the multiplex PCR reads in MiXCR, keeping a single row per CDR3 protein. The table lists around 690,000 distinct CDR3 sequences, about 20% of them singletons, with around a third in the top ten. For this clonotype: Its antigen is not identified.

V lost 3 bases and J lost 2, with 16 bases in between. CDR1 and CDR2 (germline): MRHNA, SNTAGT. This CDR3 spans 16 amino acids. Study-level findings and limits: The model predicted ophthalmopathy a median approximately six months before onset.

The sample consisted of blood. The receptor's source is a young man with Graves' ophthalmopathy. The V gene is TRBV6-4, the J gene TRBJ2-5, with no clear D. CDR3 amino acids: CASSEASIGYQETQYF. The CDR3 DNA is TGTGCCAGCAGTGAAGCCAGTATAGGCTATCAAGAGACCCAGTACTTC.